This TCR beta chain comes out of a study of blood T cell repertoires in COVID-19. Overall study: In each case, the material was cDNA or gDNA derived from T cells, B-cell-depleted T cells, or PBMCs.

This clone was counted between two and nine times. In the authors' methods: Reference gene primer amplification gave estimated nucleated cell counts. The assay was immunoSEQ multiplex PCR, and TCRdb's table has in-frame clones only and misses some. V, J and clone size are taken as reported in that table, and D and trimming were inferred from the DNA itself. Here the sample spans a few hundred thousand clones, around 84% being singletons. The V and J ends lost 0 bases and 7 bases, in that order; junction bases with no gene match: 13. Germline CDR1 reads LGHDT; CDR2 reads YNNKEL (reference sequence). The CDR3 extends over 17 amino acids. Individuals drawn from 20 to 30 US areas were about 18 to 90 years old.

Sequenced material: PBMCs or T cells enriched from blood (not recorded which). This rearrangement joins TRBV3-1 (or the pseudogene TRBV3-2) to TRBJ1-2, with 8 bases aligning to TRBD1. This receptor was identified in a man aged 30 to 45 with acute COVID-19. The CDR3: CASSQDLLGTGGSGYTF. CDR3 bases: TGTGCCAGCAGCCAAGATCTATTAGGTACAGGGGGATCTGGCTACACCTTC.